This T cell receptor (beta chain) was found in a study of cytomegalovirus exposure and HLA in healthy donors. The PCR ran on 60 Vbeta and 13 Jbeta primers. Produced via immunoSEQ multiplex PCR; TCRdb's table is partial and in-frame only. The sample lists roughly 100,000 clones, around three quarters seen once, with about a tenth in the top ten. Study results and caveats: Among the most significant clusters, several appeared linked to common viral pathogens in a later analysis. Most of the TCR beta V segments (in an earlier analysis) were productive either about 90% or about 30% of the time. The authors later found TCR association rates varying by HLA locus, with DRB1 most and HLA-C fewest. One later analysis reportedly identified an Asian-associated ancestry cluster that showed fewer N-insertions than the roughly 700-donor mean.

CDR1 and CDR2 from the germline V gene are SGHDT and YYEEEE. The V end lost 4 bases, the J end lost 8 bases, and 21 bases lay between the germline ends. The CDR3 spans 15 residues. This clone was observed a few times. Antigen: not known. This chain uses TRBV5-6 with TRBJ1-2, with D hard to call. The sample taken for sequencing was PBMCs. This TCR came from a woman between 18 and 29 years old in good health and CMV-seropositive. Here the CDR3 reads CASSLGLGGVSGYTF. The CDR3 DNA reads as TGTGCCAGCAGCCTCGGGCTGGGAGGCGTTTCGGGCTACACCTTC.